This T cell receptor beta chain was identified during a study of shared clonotypes between healthy human individuals. This CDR3 is 13 amino acids long. The V gene lost 3 bases and the J gene lost 5 bases, with 11 bases spanning the gap. CDR1 SGHRS and CDR2 YFSETQ come from the germline V gene. Remarks on this clone: Other nucleotide sequences from this sample produce the same CDR3.

Generated by immunoSEQ multiplex PCR, the TCRdb table keeps only in-frame clones and is missing some. The sample shows about 2.3 million clones, 85% to 95% of them seen only once. Sequencing used naive CD4+ T cells from PBMCs. Documented subset: CD45RA+ positively selected. The gene calls are TRBV5-1 and TRBJ1-1; weak D call: TRBD1 (5 bases). The clonotype was recovered from a man between 18 and 35 years old in good health. Some clones in this sample may be carry-over from other donors' samples. The CDR3 sequence: CASSWGSNTEAFF. In nucleotides, the CDR3 is TGCGCCAGCAGCTGGGGGTCTAATACTGAAGCTTTCTTT.